The 23 T cell receptor beta chains given below trace back to one sample, sequenced in a study of T cells in Graves' hyperthyroidism and ophthalmopathy. The CDR3 regions of TCR beta were amplified from RNA transcripts. TCR CDR3 regions were first amplified by RT-PCR with HTBI primers. TCRdb re-called the multiplex PCR reads through MiXCR, storing one row per CDR3 protein. Of around 340,000 distinct CDR3 sequences listed, about 20% are singletons. Material for sequencing was blood. The receptor source for this set is a woman between 45 and 60 years old with Graves' hyperthyroidism.

The DNA of the CDR3 is TGCAGCGAGCAACAGGGGATAGAAGAGACCCAGTACTTC. Amino acid sequence: CSEQQGIEETQYF. The rearrangement joins TRBV29-1 to TRBJ2-5, with 7 bases identical to TRBD1. CDR1 and CDR2 from the germline V gene are SQVTM and ANQGSEA. Germline trimming cut 7 bases from V and 3 bases from J; bases unmatched to any gene: 8. The CDR3 is 13 residues long.

This sequence joins TRBV18 and TRBJ1-1, with 8 nucleotides matching TRBD1. The V segment lost 7 bases and the J segment 5 bases; nucleotides outside the gene matches: 15. Germline V gene sequence: CDR1 KGHSH, CDR2 LQKENI. This CDR3 spans 16 amino acids. CDR3 DNA sequence: TGTGCCAGCTTGAAGGGACAGGCGAACAGGGTGACTGAAGCTTTCTTT. Amino acid sequence: CASLKGQANRVTEAFF.

The chain carries TRBV6-2 or TRBV6-3 and TRBJ2-1; D possibly matches TRBD1 or TRBD2 (5 bases each). Trimming removed 10 bases from V and 2 bases from J, with 9 bases in between. The CDR3 is 12 amino acids. Germline loops: CDR1 MNHEY, CDR2 SVGEGT. CDR3 in DNA: TGTGCCATACGGGGACCCTACAATGAGCAGTTCTTC. It translates to CAIRGPYNEQFF.

There are many counts of this clonotype. The V call is TRBV7-3, the J call TRBJ2-7; 10 nucleotides line up with TRBD1. Germline trimming cut 4 bases from V and 5 bases from J; bases unmatched to any gene: 11. Per the germline V gene, CDR1 is SGHTA and CDR2 is FQGTGA. The CDR3 consists of 16 residues. The CDR3 DNA is TGTGCCAGCAGCTGGACAGGGGGACAGGTAATGCACGAGCAGTACGTC. Translation gives CASSWTGGQVMHEQYV.

CDR3 coding DNA: TGTGCTGCTGGCCCGGGACAGGAGAATTCACCCCTCCACTTT. Protein product: CAAGPGQENSPLHF. The chain joins TRBV6-2 or TRBV6-3 to TRBJ1-6; 8 bases match TRBD1. Germline CDR1 MNHEY, CDR2 SVGEGT. There are 14 residues in the CDR3.

The chain uses TRBV9 and TRBJ2-1, with a tentative D call TRBD2 (6 bases). This CDR3 has 16 residues. CDR1 SGDLS and CDR2 YYNGEE come from the germline V gene. V shed 3 bases and J shed 5 bases, with 18 bases lying between them. In nucleotides, the CDR3 is TGTGCCAGCAGCGCTGGGGGACTGGGGAATGACAATGAGCAGTTCTTC. As protein: CASSAGGLGNDNEQFF. The full variable domain, in which reference TRBV9 and TRBJ2-1 provide the parts outside the CDR3, is DSGVTQTPKHLITATGQRVTLRCSPRSGDLSVYWYQQSLDQGLQFLIQYYNGEERAKGNILERFSAQQFPDLHSELNLSSLELGDSALYFCASSAGGLGNDNEQFFGPGTRLTVL.

Ten or more counts support this clonotype. This chain connects TRBV3-1 to TRBJ2-7, with TRBD2 identical over 8 bases. This CDR3 spans 13 amino acids. The junction had 7 bases not matched to a gene; V was cut back by 3 bases and J by 9 bases. Germline V gives CDR1 LGHDT, CDR2 YNNKEL (reference sequence). CDR3 sequence (DNA): TGTGCCAGCAGCCAGGGAGCGGGGGTCGTGCAGTACTTC. This codes for CASSQGAGVVQYF.

This clonotype was seen more than once but under ten times. V is TRBV19 and J is TRBJ1-5; tentatively, D is TRBD1 (5 bases). The germline CDR1 and CDR2 sequences are LNHDA and SQIVND (reference sequence). The length of the CDR3 is 15 residues. V was pared by 0 bases and J by 0 bases, with 6 bases between. The CDR3 region has the DNA TGTGCCAGTAGTATAGAAGGGGATAGCAATCAGCCCCAGCATTTT. Its protein product is CASSIEGDSNQPQHF. Filled out from reference TRBV19 and TRBJ1-5, the complete variable domain reads DGGITQSPKYLFRKEGQNVTLSCEQNLNHDAMYWYRQDPGQGLRLIYYSQIVNDFQKGDIAEGYSVSREKKESFPLTVTSAQKNPTAFYLCASSIEGDSNQPQHFGDGTRLSIL.

This clonotype was counted between two and nine times. The J gene is TRBJ1-4, the V gene TRBV6-1, with D maybe TRBD1 (5 bases). The V end was cut by 6 bases, the J end by 4 bases, with 12 bases between. The CDR3 runs to 14 residues. CDR1 is MNHNS, CDR2 SASEGT, per germline. In nucleotides, the CDR3 is TGTGCCAGCAGAACGTCAGGGCATAATGAAAAACTGTTTTTT. Its translation is CASRTSGHNEKLFF.

CDR3 loop: CSAPRGQEGAFF. DNA of the CDR3: TGCAGTGCTCCCCGAGGGCAGGAGGGAGCTTTCTTT. The genes are TRBV20-1 and TRBJ1-1; D unclear. The CDR3 loop spans 12 amino acids. V was clipped by 5 bases and J by 10 bases, with 17 bases between them. Germline CDR1 reads DFQATT; CDR2 reads SNEGSKA (reference sequence).

The J gene is TRBJ2-2, the V gene TRBV11-2, with TRBD2 matching 8 bases. The CDR3 sequence is 16 residues long. CDR1 is SGHAT, CDR2 FQNNGV, per germline. Trimming took 5 bases from V and 4 from J; bases not matched to a gene: 9. CDR3 amino acids: CASSPPGREGTGELFF. CDR3 sequence (DNA): TGTGCCAGCAGCCCCCCGGGACGGGAGGGCACCGGGGAGCTGTTTTTT.

At least ten counts were recorded for this clonotype. The genes are TRBV12-3 or TRBV12-4 and TRBJ1-2; tentatively, D is TRBD1 (6 bases). The CDR3 loop spans 13 amino acids. V lost 7 bases and J lost 2, with 11 bases in between. CDR3 sequence (DNA): TGTGCCAGCACCCTTGGACAGAACTATGGCTACACCTTC. It translates to CASTLGQNYGYTF.

This clonotype was detected ten times or more. The V gene is TRBV24-1, the J gene TRBJ1-2; D call uncertain. CDR3 length: 13 residues. Germline-derived CDR1 and CDR2 are KGHDR and SFDVKD. Deletions cut 4 bases from V and 1 base from J, with 6 bases between. The DNA of the CDR3 is TGTGCCACCAGTGACGGAGATAACTATGGCTACACCTTC. Protein: CATSDGDNYGYTF.

This clonotype showed up many times. The CDR3 loop is CASSLGQTGTDTQYF. As DNA, the CDR3 is TGTGCCAGCAGTTTAGGTCAAACGGGCACAGATACGCAGTATTTT. The chain uses TRBV28 and TRBJ2-3; no clear D gene. Trimming removed 2 bases at V and 1 base at J, with 10 bases between. The CDR3 extends over 15 amino acids. CDR1 is MDHEN and CDR2 is SYDVKM in the germline V gene. The full variable domain, rest sourced from reference TRBV28 and TRBJ2-3, is DVKVTQSSRYLVKRTGEKVFLECVQDMDHENMFWYRQDPGLGLRLIYFSYDVKMKEKGDIPEGYSVSREKKERFSLILESASTNQTSMYLCASSLGQTGTDTQYFGPGTRLTVL.

In this sample, this clonotype turned up many times. The chain recombines TRBV13 with TRBJ2-7; 14 bases are a match to TRBD2. The CDR3 contains 16 residues. The V gene end was trimmed by 4 bases and the J gene end by 3 bases; junction bases not matched to a gene: 5. Germline values: CDR1 PRHDT, CDR2 FYEKMQ (reference sequence). CDR3: CASSSTGLAGDYEQYF. CDR3 sequence (DNA): TGTGCCAGCAGCTCAACGGGACTAGCGGGAGACTACGAGCAGTACTTC. Full variable domain (outside the CDR3, taken from reference TRBV13 and TRBJ2-7): AAGVIQSPRHLIKEKRETATLKCYPIPRHDTVYWYQQGPGQDPQFLISFYEKMQSDKGSIPDRFSAQQFSDYHSELNMSSLELGDSALYFCASSSTGLAGDYEQYFGPGTRLTVT.

The rearrangement joins TRBV27 to TRBJ2-1; 7 bases line up with TRBD2. The CDR3 loop spans 13 amino acids. V was clipped by 7 bases and J by 6 bases; unmatched bases: 6. Germline CDR1 is MNHEY and CDR2 is SMNVEV (reference sequence). The CDR3: CASTRTGGNEQFF. The CDR3 DNA reads TGTGCCAGCACCCGAACGGGGGGCAATGAGCAGTTCTTC.

This clonotype was counted at least ten times. The chain links TRBV24-1 to TRBJ2-5; D may be TRBD1 (5 bases). The V gene lost 4 bases and the J gene lost 1 base, with 12 bases spanning the gap. The germline gives CDR1 KGHDR, CDR2 SFDVKD. The CDR3 covers 15 residues. CDR3 protein: CATSDTFGAQETQYF. For the CDR3, the DNA is TGTGCCACCAGTGACACCTTTGGGGCCCAAGAGACCCAGTACTTC.

The rearrangement joins TRBV2 to TRBJ2-5, with D perhaps matching TRBD1 (5 bases). The V end was cut by 4 bases, the J end by 1 base, with 7 bases between. Germline CDR1 and CDR2: SNHLY and FYNNEI. This CDR3 is 13 amino acids long. DNA of the CDR3: TGTGCCAGCAGTGGACAGACCCAAGAGACCCAGTACTTC. Translating it yields CASSGQTQETQYF.

This clonotype occurred many times. The chain combines TRBV12-3 or TRBV12-4 with TRBJ1-1; D possibly corresponds to TRBD1 (5 bases). V was clipped by 6 bases and J by 2 bases, with 16 bases between them. The CDR3 runs 15 residues. Here the CDR3 DNA reads TGTGCCAGCAGCCTCGGGGGACGGAGAAACACTGAAGCTTTCTTT. The encoded protein is CASSLGGRRNTEAFF.

This clonotype was observed a few times. This chain links TRBV3-1 with TRBJ2-1, with D hard to call. The CDR3 loop spans 16 amino acids. V was cut by 3 bases and J by 4 bases, with 16 bases left in between. Germline V lookup: CDR1 LGHDT, CDR2 YNNKEL (reference sequence). CDR3 DNA sequence: TGTGCCAGCAGCCATAGCCTTTCCCCTCAGTACAATGAGCAGTTCTTC. It yields the protein CASSHSLSPQYNEQFF.

CDR3 residues: CASSLAAHGGAENEQFF. DNA for the CDR3: TGTGCCAGCAGCTTGGCCGCTCACGGGGGGGCCGAAAATGAGCAGTTCTTC. This chain connects TRBV5-6 to TRBJ2-1, with 8 bases matching TRBD2. Losses at the gene ends were 0 bases for V and 7 bases for J; bases not matched to a gene: 12. This CDR3 spans 17 amino acids. Germline CDR1 and CDR2: SGHDT and YYEEEE.

The V and J genes are TRBV30 and TRBJ2-4, with D perhaps TRBD1 (7 bases). Germline CDR1 reads GTSNPN; CDR2 reads SVGIG (reference sequence). The CDR3 runs to 12 residues. V was shortened by 5 bases and J by 6 bases, with 11 bases between the two germline ends. Written as DNA, the CDR3 is TGTGCCTGGCAGGGGGGTGTAAACATTCAGTACTTC. Translating it yields CAWQGGVNIQYF.

This sequence joins TRBV3-1 and TRBJ1-1, with D unresolved. The CDR3 loop spans 12 amino acids. Germline CDR1 is LGHDT and CDR2 is YNNKEL (reference sequence). V was cut by 4 bases and J by 7 bases, with 10 bases left in between. The CDR3 bases are TGTGCCAGCAGCCCCCGGCTCGGTGAAGCTTTCTTT. Its translation is CASSPRLGEAFF.